These T cell receptor beta chains were read from a single sample in a study of cytomegalovirus exposure and HLA in healthy donors. Method: immunoSEQ multiplex PCR; TCRdb's copy keeps in-frame clones and lacks some. The table shows 130,000 to 150,000 clones, with 74% occurring only once. The sequenced sample was PBMCs. The receptors were gathered from a man aged 18 to 29 in good health and CMV-seropositive. Each CDR3 is given with its conserved first and last residue.

CASRGTGGSGYTF | TRBV6-5
CASSLVLAGGRGTQYF | TRBV11-3
CASSVGAAGANVLTF | TRBV9
CASSDLWGVDGYTF | TRBV25-1
CAWRRQGVLTGELFF | TRBV30
CASSQGTGTSRLNEKLFF | TRBV5-1
CASSRQGSNQPQHF | TRBV19
CASSRTSEDNEQFF | TRBV7-3
CASSASGYRYEQYF | TRBV2
CASSQDRGFNYGYTF | TRBV4-3
CAISAAGANTEAFF | TRBV10-3
CATSRVDRGDFYEQYF | TRBV15
CATGVGTGGIGYYGYTF | TRBV10-3
CASSFSGRETQYF | TRBV28
CASSLASGSNEQYF | TRBV5-4
CASSPGGLNEAFF | TRBV11-3
CASSSTTEGVGAHGYTF | TRBV7-9
CASSPRTGSYNEQFF | TRBV13
CASSQDLAGGSPTSYNEQFF | TRBV4-2
CASSFSGASSPLHF | TRBV28
CASLFWGDYGYGYTF | TRBV6-1
CASSQDLQGWTGELFF | TRBV4-2
CASSHSSGRALSYNEQFF | TRBV4-1
CASGRERSDTQYF | TRBV5-1
CASSQGESNGYTF | TRBV2
CASRTSGPVDEQFF | TRBV6-1
CASSPGTGNLEQYF | TRBV18
CASSLAIGTGRDEQYF | TRBV7-8
CASSLRGDEQFF | TRBV4-1
CASSKGTVNQPQHF | TRBV11-2